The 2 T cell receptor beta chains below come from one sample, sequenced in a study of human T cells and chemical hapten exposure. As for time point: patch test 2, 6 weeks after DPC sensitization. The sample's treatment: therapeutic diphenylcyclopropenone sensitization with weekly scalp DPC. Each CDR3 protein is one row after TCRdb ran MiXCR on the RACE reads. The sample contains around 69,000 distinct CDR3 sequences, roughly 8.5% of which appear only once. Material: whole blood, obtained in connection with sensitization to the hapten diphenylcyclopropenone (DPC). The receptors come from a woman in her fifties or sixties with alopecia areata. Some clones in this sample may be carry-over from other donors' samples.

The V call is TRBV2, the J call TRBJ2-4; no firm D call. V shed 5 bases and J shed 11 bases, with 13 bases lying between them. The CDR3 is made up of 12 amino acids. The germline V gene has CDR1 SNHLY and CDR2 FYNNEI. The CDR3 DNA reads TGTGCCAGCAGTTTCACAGAGAACCTTCAGTACTTC. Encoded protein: CASSFTENLQYF.

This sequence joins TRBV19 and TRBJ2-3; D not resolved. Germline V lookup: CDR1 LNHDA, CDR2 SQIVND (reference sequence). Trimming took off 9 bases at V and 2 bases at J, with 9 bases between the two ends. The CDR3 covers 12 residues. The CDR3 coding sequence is TGTGCCAGCACCTCAGCCACAGATACGCAGTATTTT. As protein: CASTSATDTQYF.